These 32 T cell receptor beta chains came from one sample sequenced in a study of neurological immune-mediated disorders. TCRdb itself ran the 5' RACE reads through MiXCR, one entry per CDR3 protein. The sample comprises approximately 30,000 distinct CDR3 sequences, 5.5% to 6% of which are singletons, and 2% to 2.5% rests with the top ten. The material sequenced was CD4+ T cells from blood. The origin of the receptors is a woman aged 45 to 65 in good health.

This clonotype was seen many times. The chain recombines TRBV12-3 or TRBV12-4 with TRBJ1-5; possible D gene TRBD1, 5 bases. Trimming removed 5 bases from V and 4 bases from J, with 12 bases in between. The CDR3 loop spans 14 amino acids. CDR3 sequence: CASSPGLPNQPQHF. Written as DNA, the CDR3 is TGTGCCAGCAGTCCAGGGCTTCCAAATCAGCCCCAGCATTTT.

The chain uses TRBV27 and TRBJ2-3; D is perhaps TRBD2 (5 bases). Germline CDR1 MNHEY, CDR2 SMNVEV (reference sequence). The germline V and J ends were trimmed by 6 bases and 8 bases, with 21 bases remaining between them. CDR3 length: 15 residues. CDR3 DNA sequence: TGTGCCAGCAGCCCCCACGGTCTTTTTCGGGGTACGCAGTATTTT. Translated: CASSPHGLFRGTQYF.

The table lists this clonotype with many counts. This rearrangement joins TRBV7-2 to TRBJ2-3; tentatively, D is TRBD1 (5 bases). Germline V gives CDR1 SGHTA, CDR2 FQGNSA. Trimming removed 5 bases from V and 1 base from J, with 13 bases in between. The CDR3 totals 15 residues. CDR3 sequence reads: CASSLSAGRTDTQYF. The DNA for the CDR3 is TGTGCCAGCAGCCTAAGCGCAGGGCGCACAGATACGCAGTATTTT.

This clonotype has at least ten counts. This sequence joins TRBV7-4 and TRBJ2-7, with D perhaps being TRBD1 or TRBD2 (5 bases each). V lost 4 bases, J lost 2 bases, and 15 bases lay in between. Per germline, CDR1 SGHVT and CDR2 SQSDAQ. CDR3 length equals 15 residues. In nucleotides, the CDR3 is TGTGCCAGCAGCTATAAGGGACGTCCAACCTACGAGCAGTACTTC. It is translated as CASSYKGRPTYEQYF. Full variable domain (remainder filled in from reference TRBV7-4 and TRBJ2-7): GAGVSQSPRYKVAKRGRDVALRCDSISGHVTLYWYRQTLGQGSEVLTYSQSDAQRDKSGRPSGRFSAERPERSVSTLKIQRTEQGDSAVYLCASSYKGRPTYEQYFGPGTRLTVT.

This clonotype showed up many times. V usage is TRBV5-1 and J usage is TRBJ2-1, with D unresolved. Germline V gives CDR1 SGHRS, CDR2 YFSETQ. There are 15 residues in the CDR3. V gave up 5 bases and J gave up 2 bases, with 14 bases separating them. CDR3 DNA: TGCGCCAGCAGGTCGTTGGCAGCGACCTACAATGAGCAGTTCTTC. Its protein product is CASRSLAATYNEQFF.

This clonotype has at least ten counts. The J gene is TRBJ1-2, the V gene TRBV5-1; tentatively, D is TRBD1 (5 bases). V was trimmed by 4 bases and J by 7 bases, leaving 17 bases between them. Germline CDR1 reads SGHRS; CDR2 reads YFSETQ. The CDR3 covers 14 residues. The CDR3 sequence: CASSLTATAGGYTF. CDR3 nucleotides: TGCGCCAGCAGCCTGACAGCGACCGCGGGTGGCTACACCTTC.

This clonotype came up many times. The genes are TRBV12-3 or TRBV12-4 and TRBJ2-7; 8 nucleotides agree with TRBD2. This CDR3 region has 14 residues. Trimming took 5 bases from V and 7 from J; bases not matched to a gene: 10. The CDR3 region is CASSQVAGPGEQYF. The CDR3 DNA reads TGTGCCAGCAGTCAAGTAGCGGGACCGGGGGAGCAGTACTTC.

In its sample, this clonotype was seen many times. The chain is built from TRBV6-2 or TRBV6-3 and TRBJ2-2; 8 bases are shared with TRBD1. With V trimmed by 6 bases and J by 4 bases, 7 bases remained unmatched. Germline V gene data show CDR1 as MNHEY and CDR2 as SVGEGT. The CDR3 has 15 residues. DNA for the CDR3: TGTGCCAGCAGATCCACAGGGGGAGTCACCGGGGAGCTGTTTTTT. Amino acids: CASRSTGGVTGELFF.

In its sample, this clonotype was seen many times. J is TRBJ1-3 and V is TRBV20-1; no reliable D call. Trimming shortened V by 5 bases and J by 8 bases, and 13 bases separated the two germline ends. Germline CDR1 reads DFQATT; CDR2 reads SNEGSKA (reference sequence). The CDR3 consists of 12 residues. DNA for the CDR3: TGCAGTGCTCTGTGGGGTGCCGACACCATATATTTT. Residues: CSALWGADTIYF.

There are many counts of this clonotype. V is TRBV12-3 or TRBV12-4 and J is TRBJ1-1; D uncertain. V lost 3 bases and J lost 4, with 12 bases in between. This CDR3 is built from 14 residues. Here the CDR3 DNA reads TGTGCCAGCAGTTTTGAGTCATCTCGCACTGAAGCTTTCTTT. Protein: CASSFESSRTEAFF.

At least ten counts were recorded for this clonotype. V gene TRBV7-9 combines with J gene TRBJ2-1; TRBD2 is a possible D gene (6 bases). Germline V gives CDR1 SEHNR, CDR2 FQNEAQ (reference sequence). The CDR3 totals 16 residues. V dropped 5 bases and J dropped 6 bases, with 20 bases sitting between them. The CDR3 here is CASSALGSGSSNEQFF. Here the CDR3 DNA reads TGTGCCAGCAGCGCCCTAGGTTCCGGGAGTTCCAATGAGCAGTTCTTC.

This clonotype was detected only a few times. The chain uses TRBV18 and TRBJ1-1, with D hard to call. The CDR3 sequence is 16 residues long. The ends were cut back, 3 bases at V and 1 base at J, with 15 bases in the middle. Germline lookup yields CDR1 KGHSH and CDR2 LQKENI. For the CDR3, the DNA is TGTGCCAGCTCACCTTTCCAAGGCCCTACGAACACTGAAGCTTTCTTT. It is translated as CASSPFQGPTNTEAFF.

In this sample, this clonotype turned up many times. The chain joins TRBV18 to TRBJ2-7; TRBD1 matches at 9 bases. Germline values: CDR1 KGHSH, CDR2 LQKENI. Trimming took 2 bases from V and 5 from J; bases not matched to a gene: 7. The CDR3 has 15 residues. CDR3 residues: CASSPRDRVSNEQYF. The CDR3 DNA follows: TGTGCCAGCTCACCAAGGGACAGGGTTTCCAACGAGCAGTACTTC.

This clonotype was picked up many times. The V gene is TRBV10-3, the J gene TRBJ2-2; tentative D call: TRBD1 (5 bases). This CDR3 has 14 residues. Germline CDR1 is ENHRY and CDR2 is SYGVKD. The V end was cut by 4 bases, the J end by 5 bases, with 11 bases between. CDR3 sequence reads: CAISAREGTGELFF. The CDR3 region has the DNA TGTGCCATCAGTGCCAGGGAAGGGACCGGGGAGCTGTTTTTT.

This rearrangement joins TRBV28 to TRBJ2-7; D is possibly TRBD2 (6 bases). This CDR3 comprises 12 residues. V lost 7 bases and J lost 4, with 11 bases in between. Germline lookup yields CDR1 MDHEN and CDR2 SYDVKM. In nucleotides, the CDR3 is TGTGCCAGCACGGGACTTTTATACGAGCAGTACTTC. It translates to CASTGLLYEQYF.

This clonotype occurred many times. The chain has TRBV5-1 and TRBJ1-1; possible D gene TRBD1, 6 bases. The CDR3 runs to 16 residues. Trimming stripped 5 bases from V and 0 bases from J, with 17 bases between. CDR1 SGHRS and CDR2 YFSETQ come from the germline V gene. For the CDR3, the DNA is TGCGCCAGCAGTTTCCGGGAACAGGGTATGAACACTGAAGCTTTCTTT. It yields the protein CASSFREQGMNTEAFF.

Many counts were recorded for this clonotype. The gene calls are TRBV6-6 and TRBJ2-7; either TRBD1 or TRBD2 may fit D (6 bases each). Trimming took 10 bases from V and 5 from J, leaving 15 bases between them. The CDR3 consists of 12 residues. Germline V lookup: CDR1 MNHNY, CDR2 SVGAGI (reference sequence). The CDR3 DNA reads TGTGCCACTTCGGGGGCGACGAACGAGCAGTACTTC. Translated, it gives CATSGATNEQYF.

This clonotype came up many times. The chain recombines TRBV20-1 with TRBJ2-2; 12 bases align to TRBD1. V lost 2 bases, J lost 7 bases, and 11 bases stayed unmatched. The CDR3 length is 17 residues. Germline V gene sequence: CDR1 DFQATT, CDR2 SNEGSKA (reference sequence). CDR3 nucleotide sequence: TGCAGTGCTAGACTCCGCCGGGACAGGGGGCAGAGCGGGGAGCTGTTTTTT. Amino acids: CSARLRRDRGQSGELFF.

This clonotype appeared many times. The rearrangement links TRBV28 to TRBJ2-7, with a tentative D call TRBD2 (5 bases). From germline, CDR1 is MDHEN and CDR2 SYDVKM. This CDR3 region has 14 residues. V lost 4 bases and J 0 bases, leaving 10 bases between the germline ends. CDR3 DNA: TGTGCCAGCAGTTCGCACACTAGCTCCTACGAGCAGTACTTC. It encodes CASSSHTSSYEQYF.

In this sample, this clonotype turned up many times. This rearrangement joins TRBV20-1 to TRBJ2-1, with 7 bases matching TRBD2. V gave up 7 bases and J gave up 0 bases; unmatched junction bases: 9. CDR3 length equals 15 residues. Germline CDR1 DFQATT, CDR2 SNEGSKA (reference sequence). CDR3 bases: TGCAGTGGAAGGGCGGGCGGGAGCTCCTACAATGAGCAGTTCTTC. This sequence encodes CSGRAGGSSYNEQFF.

In its sample, this clonotype was seen many times. This chain links TRBV18 with TRBJ2-1; 12 bases fit TRBD2. J was trimmed by 6 bases and V by 3 bases; bases with no gene match: 6. Per the germline V gene, CDR1 is KGHSH and CDR2 is LQKENI. The CDR3 has 16 residues. CDR3 coding DNA: TGTGCCAGCTCACCTCCTGGACTAGCGGGGATCAATGAGCAGTTCTTC. This translates into CASSPPGLAGINEQFF. Filled out from reference TRBV18 and TRBJ2-1, the complete variable domain reads NAGVMQNPRHLVRRRGQEARLRCSPMKGHSHVYWYRQLPEEGLKFMVYLQKENIIDESGMPKERFSAEFPKEGPSILRIQQVVRGDSAAYFCASSPPGLAGINEQFFGPGTRLTVL.

This clonotype has ten or more counts. The chain couples TRBV20-1 to TRBJ1-2; D remains unclear. Between the trimmed V and J ends, which lost 3 bases and 4 bases, there was a span of 12 bases. This CDR3 contains 13 residues. CDR1 is DFQATT, CDR2 SNEGSKA, per germline (reference sequence). The CDR3 DNA reads TGCAGTGCTAGTGGCGGGGTGGGCTATGGCTACACCTTC. Residues: CSASGGVGYGYTF.

This clonotype showed up many times. This chain connects TRBV5-1 to TRBJ1-5, with 9 bases aligning to TRBD1. Trimming cost V 4 bases and J 7 bases; bases outside gene matches: 9. Per the germline V gene, CDR1 is SGHRS and CDR2 is YFSETQ. CDR3 length: 15 residues. CDR3 amino acids: CASSLTGGGGQPQHF. DNA for the CDR3: TGCGCCAGCAGCCTAACAGGGGGCGGTGGGCAGCCCCAGCATTTT.

In its sample, this clonotype was seen many times. The rearrangement joins TRBV5-6 to TRBJ2-2; possibly TRBD2 for D (6 bases). The length of the CDR3 is 12 residues. The V gene's germline CDR1 is SGHDT and CDR2 YYEEEE. V was pared by 1 base and J by 13 bases, with 11 bases between. CDR3 in DNA: TGTGCCAGCAGCTTGCGGGCGGAGGGGCTGTTTTTT. It translates to CASSLRAEGLFF.

This clonotype occurred many times. This chain connects TRBV19 to TRBJ2-1; TRBD2 aligns across 11 bases. The CDR3 is made up of 15 amino acids. Losses at the gene ends were 1 base for V and 8 bases for J; bases not matched to a gene: 4. Germline loops: CDR1 LNHDA, CDR2 SQIVND (reference sequence). CDR3 coding DNA: TGTGCCAGTAGTATAGGTAGCGGGGGGGCCGATGAGCAGTTCTTC. This codes for CASSIGSGGADEQFF.

This clonotype was recorded at least ten times. The chain carries TRBV7-8 and TRBJ1-5; 8 bases agree with TRBD1. CDR1 is SGHVS and CDR2 is FQNEAQ in the germline V gene. Trimming cost V 6 bases and J 7 bases; bases outside gene matches: 11. The CDR3 runs to 15 residues. The CDR3 reads CASSSGQGGRQPQHF. In nucleotides, the CDR3 is TGTGCCAGCAGTTCCGGACAGGGTGGTAGGCAGCCCCAGCATTTT.

This clonotype was found many times. The V call is TRBV12-3 or TRBV12-4, the J call TRBJ2-5; TRBD2 aligns across 7 bases. J was trimmed by 3 bases and V by 4 bases; bases with no gene match: 5. This CDR3 region has 14 residues. The CDR3 protein is CASSYLLAEETQYF. Written as DNA, the CDR3 is TGTGCCAGCAGTTACCTCCTAGCGGAAGAGACCCAGTACTTC.

There are many counts of this clonotype. This chain connects TRBV7-6 to TRBJ2-2, with TRBD2 matching over 10 bases. Germline V gives CDR1 SGHVS, CDR2 FNYEAQ. The CDR3 sequence is 16 residues long. The ends lost 5 bases at V and 6 bases at J; junction bases unmatched: 9. The CDR3 bases are TGTGCCAGCAGCCCCCCTAGCGGGAGCCCCCCCGGGGAGCTGTTTTTT. Its translation: CASSPPSGSPPGELFF.

This clonotype was seen repeatedly, ten times or more. The chain is built from TRBV9 and TRBJ2-1, with TRBD2 matching 8 bases. Germline V lookup: CDR1 SGDLS, CDR2 YYNGEE. This CDR3 comprises 16 residues. With V trimmed by 0 bases and J by 6 bases, 8 bases remained unmatched. This CDR3 is CASSVGSLAGVNEQFF. The DNA for the CDR3 is TGTGCCAGCAGCGTAGGGTCCCTAGCGGGCGTCAATGAGCAGTTCTTC.

As DNA, the CDR3 is TGTGCCAGCAGTTACAGTATTAAGTACACAGATACGCAGTATTTT. It codes for CASSYSIKYTDTQYF. The chain couples TRBV6-6 to TRBJ2-3; D is uncertain. The germline gives CDR1 MNHNY, CDR2 SVGAGI (reference sequence). V lost 2 bases and J lost 2, with 11 bases in between. The CDR3 runs 15 residues.

This clonotype was seen at least ten times. The V and J genes are TRBV12-3 or TRBV12-4 and TRBJ2-7; 9 bases line up with TRBD2. CDR3 length: 13 amino acids. Trimming removed 3 bases from V and 9 bases from J; junction bases left unmatched: 6. CDR3 DNA sequence: TGTGCCAGCAGTTTGAGCGGGAGGCCCCTGCAGTACTTC. This codes for CASSLSGRPLQYF.

The sample holds many counts of this clonotype. The chain uses TRBV18 and TRBJ2-4; TRBD1 matches at 9 bases. CDR3 length equals 15 residues. Trimming cost V 3 bases and J 7 bases; bases outside gene matches: 7. Germline CDR1 and CDR2: KGHSH and LQKENI. The CDR3 here is CASSPRDRVQNIQYF. Here the CDR3 DNA reads TGTGCCAGCTCACCCAGGGACAGGGTCCAGAACATTCAGTACTTC. Based on the CDR3 plus reference TRBV18 and TRBJ2-4, the full variable domain is NAGVMQNPRHLVRRRGQEARLRCSPMKGHSHVYWYRQLPEEGLKFMVYLQKENIIDESGMPKERFSAEFPKEGPSILRIQQVVRGDSAAYFCASSPRDRVQNIQYFGAGTRLSVL.